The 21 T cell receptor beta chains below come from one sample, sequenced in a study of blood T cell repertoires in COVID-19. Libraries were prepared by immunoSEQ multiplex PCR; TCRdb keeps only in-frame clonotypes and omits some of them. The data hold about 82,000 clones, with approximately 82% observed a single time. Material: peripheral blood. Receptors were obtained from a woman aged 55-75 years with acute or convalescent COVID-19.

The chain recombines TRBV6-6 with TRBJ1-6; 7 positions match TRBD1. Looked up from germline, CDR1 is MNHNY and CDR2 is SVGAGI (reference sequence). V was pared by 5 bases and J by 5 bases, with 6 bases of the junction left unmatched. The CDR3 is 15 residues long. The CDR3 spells CASSPTGNDNSPLHF. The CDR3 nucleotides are TGTGCCAGCAGTCCGACAGGGAATGATAATTCACCCCTCCACTTT.

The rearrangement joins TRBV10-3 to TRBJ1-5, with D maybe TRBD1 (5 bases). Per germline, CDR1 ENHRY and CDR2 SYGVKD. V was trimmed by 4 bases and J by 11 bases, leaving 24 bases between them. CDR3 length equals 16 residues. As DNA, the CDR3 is TGTGCCATCAGTGGGGGGGGGACCCCCGGCGAATCAGCCCAGCATTTT. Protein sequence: CAISGGGTPGESAQHF.

For the CDR3, the DNA is TGTGCCAGCAGTTTCCGAAGGACTAGCGGGAGGGGGGGACACAATGAGCAGTTCTTC. The encoded protein is CASSFRRTSGRGGHNEQFF. V is TRBV27 and J is TRBJ2-1; 15 bases fit TRBD2. The V gene's germline CDR1 is MNHEY and CDR2 SMNVEV (reference sequence). The CDR3 spans 19 residues. The V and J ends lost 3 bases and 5 bases, in that order; junction bases with no gene match: 11.

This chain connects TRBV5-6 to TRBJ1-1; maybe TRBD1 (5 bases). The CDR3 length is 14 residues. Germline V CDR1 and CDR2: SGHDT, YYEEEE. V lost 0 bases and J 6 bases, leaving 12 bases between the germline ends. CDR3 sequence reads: CASSLGGGDSEAFF. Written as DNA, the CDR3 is TGTGCCAGCAGCTTGGGAGGAGGGGACTCTGAAGCTTTCTTT.

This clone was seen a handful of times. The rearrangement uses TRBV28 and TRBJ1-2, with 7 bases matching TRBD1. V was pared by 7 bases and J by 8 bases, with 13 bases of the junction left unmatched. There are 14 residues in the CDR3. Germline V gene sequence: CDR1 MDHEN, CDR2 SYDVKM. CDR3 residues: CASIDQGDGQGYTF. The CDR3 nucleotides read TGTGCCAGCATTGACCAGGGGGACGGGCAGGGCTACACCTTC.

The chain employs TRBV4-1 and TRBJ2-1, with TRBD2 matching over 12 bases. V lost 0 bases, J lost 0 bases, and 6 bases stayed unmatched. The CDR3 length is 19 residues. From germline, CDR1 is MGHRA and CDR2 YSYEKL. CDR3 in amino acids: CASSQDRGLAGVSYNEQFF. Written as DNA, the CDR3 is TGCGCCAGCAGCCAAGATCGGGGACTAGCGGGTGTCTCCTACAATGAGCAGTTCTTC.

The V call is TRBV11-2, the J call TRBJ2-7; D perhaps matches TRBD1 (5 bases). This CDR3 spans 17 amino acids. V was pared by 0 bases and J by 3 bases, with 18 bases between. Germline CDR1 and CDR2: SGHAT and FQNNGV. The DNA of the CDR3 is TGTGCCAGCAGCTTAGATCCGGCCAGGGCTCCCTTCTACGAGCAGTACTTC. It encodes CASSLDPARAPFYEQYF.

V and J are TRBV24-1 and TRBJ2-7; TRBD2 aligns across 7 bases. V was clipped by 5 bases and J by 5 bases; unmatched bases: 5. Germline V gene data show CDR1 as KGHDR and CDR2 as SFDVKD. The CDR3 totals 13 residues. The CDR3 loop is CATSGWGGDEQYF. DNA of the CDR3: TGTGCCACCAGTGGCTGGGGAGGGGACGAGCAGTACTTC.

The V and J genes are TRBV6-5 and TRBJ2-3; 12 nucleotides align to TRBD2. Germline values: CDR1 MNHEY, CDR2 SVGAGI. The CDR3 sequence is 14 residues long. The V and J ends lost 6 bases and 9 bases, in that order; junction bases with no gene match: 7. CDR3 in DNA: TGTGCCAGCAGAAGTAGACTAGCGGGGGAGACGCAGTATTTT. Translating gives CASRSRLAGETQYF.

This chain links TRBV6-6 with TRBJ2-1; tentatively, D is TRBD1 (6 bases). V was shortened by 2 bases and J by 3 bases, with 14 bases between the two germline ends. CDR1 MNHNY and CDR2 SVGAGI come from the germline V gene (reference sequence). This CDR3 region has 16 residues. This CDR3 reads CASSYGLRGYYNEQFF. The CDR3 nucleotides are TGTGCCAGCAGTTACGGGCTCAGGGGATACTACAATGAGCAGTTCTTC.

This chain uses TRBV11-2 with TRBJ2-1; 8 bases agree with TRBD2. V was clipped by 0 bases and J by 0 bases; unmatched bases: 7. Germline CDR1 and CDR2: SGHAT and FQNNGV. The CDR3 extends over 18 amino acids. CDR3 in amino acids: CASSLDQLAVSSYNEQFF. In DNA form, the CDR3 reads TGTGCCAGCAGCTTAGATCAACTAGCGGTGAGCTCCTACAATGAGCAGTTCTTC.

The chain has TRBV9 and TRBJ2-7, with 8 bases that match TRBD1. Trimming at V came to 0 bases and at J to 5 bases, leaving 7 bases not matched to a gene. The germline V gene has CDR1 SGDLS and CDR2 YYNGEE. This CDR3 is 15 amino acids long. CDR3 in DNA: TGTGCCAGCAGCGTAGACGGGACAGGAAGCCACGAGCAGTACTTC. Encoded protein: CASSVDGTGSHEQYF. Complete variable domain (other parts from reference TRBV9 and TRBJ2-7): DSGVTQTPKHLITATGQRVTLRCSPRSGDLSVYWYQQSLDQGLQFLIQYYNGEERAKGNILERFSAQQFPDLHSELNLSSLELGDSALYFCASSVDGTGSHEQYFGPGTRLTVT.

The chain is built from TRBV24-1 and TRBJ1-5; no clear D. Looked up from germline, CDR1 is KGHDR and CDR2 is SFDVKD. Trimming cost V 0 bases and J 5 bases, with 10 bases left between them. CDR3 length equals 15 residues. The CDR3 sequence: CATSDLKDGDQPQHF. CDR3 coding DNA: TGTGCCACCAGTGATTTGAAGGACGGGGATCAGCCCCAGCATTTT.

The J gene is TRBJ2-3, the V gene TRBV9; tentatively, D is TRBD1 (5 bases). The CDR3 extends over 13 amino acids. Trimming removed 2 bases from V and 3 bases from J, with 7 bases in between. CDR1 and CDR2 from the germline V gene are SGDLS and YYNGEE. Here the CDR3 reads CASSVPGTDTQYF. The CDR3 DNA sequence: TGTGCCAGCAGCGTTCCAGGGACAGATACGCAGTATTTT.

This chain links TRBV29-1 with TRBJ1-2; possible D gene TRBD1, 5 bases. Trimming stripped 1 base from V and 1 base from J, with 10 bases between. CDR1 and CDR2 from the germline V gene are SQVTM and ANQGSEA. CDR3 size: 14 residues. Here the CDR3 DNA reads TGCAGCGTTGAAGGGACAAGTGATAACTATGGCTACACCTTC. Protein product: CSVEGTSDNYGYTF.

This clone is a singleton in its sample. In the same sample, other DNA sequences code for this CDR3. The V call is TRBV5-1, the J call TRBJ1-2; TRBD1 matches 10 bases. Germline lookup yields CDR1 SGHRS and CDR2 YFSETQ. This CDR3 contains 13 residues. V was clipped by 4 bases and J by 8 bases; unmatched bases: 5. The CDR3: CASSGTGVRGYTF. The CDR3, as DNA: TGCGCCAGCAGCGGGACAGGGGTACGGGGCTACACCTTC.

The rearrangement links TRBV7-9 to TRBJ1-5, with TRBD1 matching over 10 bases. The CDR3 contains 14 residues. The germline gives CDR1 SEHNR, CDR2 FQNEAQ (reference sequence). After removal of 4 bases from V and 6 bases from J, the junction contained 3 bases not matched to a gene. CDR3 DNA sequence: TGTGCCAGCAGCTCAGGGACAGGGGCTCAGCCCCAGCATTTT. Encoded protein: CASSSGTGAQPQHF.

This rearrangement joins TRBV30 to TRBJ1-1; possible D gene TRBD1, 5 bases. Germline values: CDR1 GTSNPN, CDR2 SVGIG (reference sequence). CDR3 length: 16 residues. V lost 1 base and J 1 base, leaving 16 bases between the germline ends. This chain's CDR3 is CAWSGPNRYQNTEAFF. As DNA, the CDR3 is TGTGCCTGGAGTGGGCCAAACAGGTATCAGAACACTGAAGCTTTCTTT.

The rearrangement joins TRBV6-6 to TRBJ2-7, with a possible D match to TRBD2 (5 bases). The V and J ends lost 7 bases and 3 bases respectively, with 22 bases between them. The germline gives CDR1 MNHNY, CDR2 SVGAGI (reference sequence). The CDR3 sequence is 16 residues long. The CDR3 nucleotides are TGTGCCAGCACCCCGGGCGCCGGACTTTTCGTCTACGAGCAGTACTTC. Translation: CASTPGAGLFVYEQYF.

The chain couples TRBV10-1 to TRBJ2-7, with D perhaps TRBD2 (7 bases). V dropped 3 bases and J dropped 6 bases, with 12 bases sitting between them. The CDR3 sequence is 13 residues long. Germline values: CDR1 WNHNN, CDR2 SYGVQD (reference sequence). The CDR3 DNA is TGCGCCAGCAGTGACGGGGGGCTAGTCGAGCAGTACTTC. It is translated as CASSDGGLVEQYF.

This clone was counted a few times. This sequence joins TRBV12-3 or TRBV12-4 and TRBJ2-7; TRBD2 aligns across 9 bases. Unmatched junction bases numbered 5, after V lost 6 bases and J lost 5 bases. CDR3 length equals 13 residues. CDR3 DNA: TGTGCCAGCAGAAGCGGGGGGCCCAACGAGCAGTACTTC. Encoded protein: CASRSGGPNEQYF.